The 4 T cell receptor beta chains below were found in one sample sequenced in a study of CD8+ T cells in alopecia areata. Once RNA had been extracted, it was reverse transcribed into cDNA to act as the sequencing template. Profiling relied on immunoSEQ multiplex PCR, and the TCRdb table lists in-frame clones only, not all of them. The sample shows 150,000 to 200,000 clones, less than 70% of them seen only once. Treatment in this sample: oral pan-JAK inhibitor, 5-10 mg twice daily. The sample consisted of CD4+ T cells sorted from blood, taken around week 50, from a patient treated with tofacitinib. These receptors all come from a human donor with alopecia areata.

The chain employs TRBV10-2 and TRBJ1-2; 9 bases map to TRBD1. The CDR3 covers 15 residues. Germline V gives CDR1 WSHSY, CDR2 SAAADI. J was trimmed by 6 bases and V by 6 bases; bases with no gene match: 11. The CDR3 loop is CASRPDRGPYNGYTF. The CDR3, as DNA: TGCGCCAGCAGACCGGACAGGGGTCCTTATAATGGCTACACCTTC.

The CDR3 bases are TGTGCCAGCAGCCCGTCCCCGGGTTCACCCCTCCACTTT. This gives the protein CASSPSPGSPLHF. The rearrangement links TRBV14 to TRBJ1-6; D unclear. Germline CDR1 reads SGHDN; CDR2 reads FVKESK. This CDR3 is built from 13 residues. Trimming took 4 bases from V and 9 from J, leaving 10 bases between them. The full variable domain, with the rest looked up from reference TRBV14 and TRBJ1-6, is EAGVTQFPSHSVIEKGQTVTLRCDPISGHDNLYWYRRVMGKEIKFLLHFVKESKQDESGMPNNRFLAERTGGTYSTLKVQPAELEDSGVYFCASSPSPGSPLHFGNGTRLTVT.

The V gene is TRBV7-9, the J gene TRBJ2-3; 7 nucleotides align to TRBD2. The CDR3 covers 15 residues. Germline trimming cut 4 bases from V and 3 bases from J; bases unmatched to any gene: 7. Germline CDR1 SEHNR, CDR2 FQNEAQ (reference sequence). The DNA of the CDR3 is TGTGCCAGCAGCTACGGGGAGGGATTGACAGATACGCAGTATTTT. It specifies CASSYGEGLTDTQYF.

The chain employs TRBV4-1 and TRBJ2-1, with 12 bases lining up with TRBD2. J gave up 12 bases and V 0 bases, and 15 bases lay outside the gene matches. Germline CDR1 is MGHRA and CDR2 is YSYEKL. The length of the CDR3 is 18 residues. CDR3 in DNA: TGCGCCAGCAGCCAAGATCCCTGGGCTAGCGGGGGGGCAAGTTGGCAGTTCTTC. It yields the protein CASSQDPWASGGASWQFF.